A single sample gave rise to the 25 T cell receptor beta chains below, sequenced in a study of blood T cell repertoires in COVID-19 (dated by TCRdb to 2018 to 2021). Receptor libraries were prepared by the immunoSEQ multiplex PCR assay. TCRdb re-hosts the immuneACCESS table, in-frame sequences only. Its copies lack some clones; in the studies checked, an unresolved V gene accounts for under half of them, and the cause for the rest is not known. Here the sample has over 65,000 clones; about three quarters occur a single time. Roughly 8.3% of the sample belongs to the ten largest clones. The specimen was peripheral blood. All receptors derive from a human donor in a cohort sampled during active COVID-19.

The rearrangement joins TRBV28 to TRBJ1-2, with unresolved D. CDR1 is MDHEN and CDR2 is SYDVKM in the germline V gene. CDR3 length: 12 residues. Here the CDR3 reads CGSGVSNYGYTF. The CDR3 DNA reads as TGTGGGTCCGGGGTTAGTAACTATGGCTACACCTTC.

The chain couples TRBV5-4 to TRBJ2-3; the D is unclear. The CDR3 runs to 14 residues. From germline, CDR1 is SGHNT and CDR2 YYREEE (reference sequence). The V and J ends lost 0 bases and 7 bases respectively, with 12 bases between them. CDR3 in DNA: TGTGCCAGCAGCTTGGACCGACTCAAAAATACGCAGTATTTT. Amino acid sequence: CASSLDRLKNTQYF.

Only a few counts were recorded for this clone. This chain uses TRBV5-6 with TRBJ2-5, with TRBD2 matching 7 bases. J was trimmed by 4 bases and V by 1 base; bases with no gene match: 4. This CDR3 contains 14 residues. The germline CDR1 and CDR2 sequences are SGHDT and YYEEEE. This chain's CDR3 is CASSLRASGETQYF. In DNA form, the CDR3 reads TGTGCCAGCAGCTTGAGGGCTAGCGGAGAGACCCAGTACTTC.

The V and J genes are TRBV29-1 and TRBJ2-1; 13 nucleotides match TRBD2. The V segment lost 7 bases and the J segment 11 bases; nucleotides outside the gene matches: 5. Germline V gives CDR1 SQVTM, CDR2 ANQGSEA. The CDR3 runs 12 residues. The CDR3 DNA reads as TGCAGCGACCAACTAGCGGGAGGGAAGCAGTTCTTC. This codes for CSDQLAGGKQFF.

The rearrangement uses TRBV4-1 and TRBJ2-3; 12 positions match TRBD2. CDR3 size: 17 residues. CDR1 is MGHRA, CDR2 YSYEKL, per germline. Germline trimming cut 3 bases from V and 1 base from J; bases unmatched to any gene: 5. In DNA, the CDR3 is TGCGCCAGCAGCCACCTAGCGGGAGGGCCAGGCACAGATACGCAGTATTTT. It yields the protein CASSHLAGGPGTDTQYF.

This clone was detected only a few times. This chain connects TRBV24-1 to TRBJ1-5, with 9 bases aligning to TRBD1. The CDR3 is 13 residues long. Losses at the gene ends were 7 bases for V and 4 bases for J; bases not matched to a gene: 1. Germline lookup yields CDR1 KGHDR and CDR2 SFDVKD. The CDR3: CATSGQGNQPQHF. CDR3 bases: TGTGCCACCAGCGGACAGGGGAATCAGCCCCAGCATTTT.

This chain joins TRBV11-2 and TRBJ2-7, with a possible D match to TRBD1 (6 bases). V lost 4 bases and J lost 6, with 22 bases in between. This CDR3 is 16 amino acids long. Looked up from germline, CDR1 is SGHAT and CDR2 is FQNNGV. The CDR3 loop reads CASSSLRGRRGFEQYF. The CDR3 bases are TGTGCCAGCAGCTCCCTCAGGGGAAGACGCGGGTTCGAGCAGTACTTC. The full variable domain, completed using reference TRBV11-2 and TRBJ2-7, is EAGVAQSPRYKIIEKRQSVAFWCNPISGHATLYWYQQILGQGPKLLIQFQNNGVVDDSQLPKDRFSAERLKGVDSTLKIQPAKLEDSAVYLCASSSLRGRRGFEQYFGPGTRLTVT.

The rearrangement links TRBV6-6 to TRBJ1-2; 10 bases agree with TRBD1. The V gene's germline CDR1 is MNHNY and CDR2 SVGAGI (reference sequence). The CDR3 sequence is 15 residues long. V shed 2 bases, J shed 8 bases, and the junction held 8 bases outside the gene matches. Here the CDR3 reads CASSYVQRDRGGYTF. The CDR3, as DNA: TGTGCCAGCAGTTACGTCCAGAGGGACAGGGGCGGCTACACCTTC.

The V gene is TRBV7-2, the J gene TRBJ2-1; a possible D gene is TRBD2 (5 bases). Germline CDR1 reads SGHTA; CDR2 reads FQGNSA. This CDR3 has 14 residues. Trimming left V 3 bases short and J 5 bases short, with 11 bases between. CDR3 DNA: TGTGCCAGCAGCTTGGGCGGGCAGAACAATGAGCAGTTCTTC. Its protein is CASSLGGQNNEQFF.

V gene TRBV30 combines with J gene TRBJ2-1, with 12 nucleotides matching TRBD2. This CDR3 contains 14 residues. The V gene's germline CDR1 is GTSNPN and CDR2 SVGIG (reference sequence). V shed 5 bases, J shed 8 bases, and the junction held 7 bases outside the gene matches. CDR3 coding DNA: TGTGCCTGGTCGACTAGCGGGAGTGGGGATGAGCAGTTCTTC. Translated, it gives CAWSTSGSGDEQFF.

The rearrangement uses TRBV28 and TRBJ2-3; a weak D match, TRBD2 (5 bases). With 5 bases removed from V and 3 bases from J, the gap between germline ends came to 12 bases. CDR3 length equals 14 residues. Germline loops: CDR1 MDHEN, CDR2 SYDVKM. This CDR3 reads CASSLSGETDTQYF. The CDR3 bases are TGTGCCAGCAGTCTCAGTGGGGAGACAGATACGCAGTATTTT.

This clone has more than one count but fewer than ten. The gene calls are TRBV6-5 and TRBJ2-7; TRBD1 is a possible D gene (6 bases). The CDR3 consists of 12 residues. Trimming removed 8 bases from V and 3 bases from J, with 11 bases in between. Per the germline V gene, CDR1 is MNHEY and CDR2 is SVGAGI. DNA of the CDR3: TGTGCCAGCCGAGGCAGGGGCTACGAGCAGTACTTC. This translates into CASRGRGYEQYF.

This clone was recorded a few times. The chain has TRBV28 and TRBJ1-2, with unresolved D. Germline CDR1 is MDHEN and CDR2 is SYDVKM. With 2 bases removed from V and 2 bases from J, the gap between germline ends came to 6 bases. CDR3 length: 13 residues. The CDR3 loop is CASSLSRNYGYTF. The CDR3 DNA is TGTGCCAGCAGTTTAAGCAGGAACTATGGCTACACCTTC.

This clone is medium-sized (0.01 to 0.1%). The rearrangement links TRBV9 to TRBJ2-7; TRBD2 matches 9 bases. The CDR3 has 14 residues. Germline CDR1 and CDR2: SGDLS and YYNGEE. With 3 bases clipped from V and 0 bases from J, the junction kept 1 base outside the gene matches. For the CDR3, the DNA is TGTGCCAGCAGCGGGACTAGCGCCTCCTACGAGCAGTACTTC. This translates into CASSGTSASYEQYF.

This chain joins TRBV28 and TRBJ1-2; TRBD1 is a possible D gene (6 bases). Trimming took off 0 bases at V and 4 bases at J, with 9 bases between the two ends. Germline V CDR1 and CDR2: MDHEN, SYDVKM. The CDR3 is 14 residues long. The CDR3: CASSLWDSIYGYTF. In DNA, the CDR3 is TGTGCCAGCAGTTTATGGGACAGCATCTATGGCTACACCTTC.

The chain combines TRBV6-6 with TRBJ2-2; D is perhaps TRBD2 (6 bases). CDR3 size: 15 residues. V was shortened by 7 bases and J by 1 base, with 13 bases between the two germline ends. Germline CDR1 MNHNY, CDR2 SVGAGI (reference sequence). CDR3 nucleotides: TGTGCCAGCATTGTTGGGGGGAGGAACACCGGGGAGCTGTTTTTT. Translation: CASIVGGRNTGELFF.

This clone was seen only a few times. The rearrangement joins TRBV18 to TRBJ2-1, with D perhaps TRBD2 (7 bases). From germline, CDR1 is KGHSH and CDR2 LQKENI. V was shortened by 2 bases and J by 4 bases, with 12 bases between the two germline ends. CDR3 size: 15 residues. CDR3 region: CASSPRRGPYNEQFF. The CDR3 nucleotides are TGTGCCAGCTCACCAAGGCGGGGGCCTTACAATGAGCAGTTCTTC. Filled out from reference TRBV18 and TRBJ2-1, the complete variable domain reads NAGVMQNPRHLVRRRGQEARLRCSPMKGHSHVYWYRQLPEEGLKFMVYLQKENIIDESGMPKERFSAEFPKEGPSILRIQQVVRGDSAAYFCASSPRRGPYNEQFFGPGTRLTVL.

CDR3 region: CASSDRGKGTDTQYF. The DNA of the CDR3 is TGTGCCAGCAGCGACAGGGGCAAGGGCACAGATACGCAGTATTTT. V is TRBV28 and J is TRBJ2-3; TRBD1 matches 8 bases. CDR1 is MDHEN, CDR2 SYDVKM, per germline. The V gene end was trimmed by 6 bases and the J gene end by 1 base; junction bases not matched to a gene: 6. The CDR3 is 15 amino acids.

CDR3 amino acids: CASSPPGRVGEQFF. The CDR3 region has the DNA TGTGCCAGCTCACCACCCGGCAGGGTAGGTGAGCAGTTCTTC. V and J are TRBV18 and TRBJ2-1; TRBD1 might be the D (5 bases). Germline V lookup: CDR1 KGHSH, CDR2 LQKENI. V was shortened by 0 bases and J by 9 bases, with 12 bases between the two germline ends. The CDR3 sequence is 14 residues long.

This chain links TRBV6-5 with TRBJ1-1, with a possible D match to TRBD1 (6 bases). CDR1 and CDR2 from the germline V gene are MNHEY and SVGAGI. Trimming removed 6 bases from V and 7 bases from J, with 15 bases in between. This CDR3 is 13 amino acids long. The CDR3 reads CASRGRGWGEAFF. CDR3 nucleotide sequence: TGTGCCAGCAGGGGCAGGGGCTGGGGTGAAGCTTTCTTT.

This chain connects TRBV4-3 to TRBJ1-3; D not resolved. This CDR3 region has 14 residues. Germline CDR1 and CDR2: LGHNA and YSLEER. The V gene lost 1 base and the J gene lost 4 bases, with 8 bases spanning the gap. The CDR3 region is CASSQVAQGNTIYF. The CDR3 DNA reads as TGCGCCAGCAGCCAAGTGGCACAGGGAAACACCATATATTTT.

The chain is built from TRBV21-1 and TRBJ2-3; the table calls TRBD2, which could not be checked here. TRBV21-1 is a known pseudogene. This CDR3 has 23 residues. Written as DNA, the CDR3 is TGTGCCAGCAGCAAGTATAGGGAGCTTCGGCCAGGGGAGGGGAATTTATCGGATGATACGCAGTATTTT. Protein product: CASSKYRELRPGEGNLSDDTQYF.

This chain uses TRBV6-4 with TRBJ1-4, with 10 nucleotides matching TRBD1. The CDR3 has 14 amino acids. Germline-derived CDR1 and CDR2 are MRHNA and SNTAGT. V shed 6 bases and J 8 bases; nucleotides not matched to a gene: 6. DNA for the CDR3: TGTGCCAGCAGCGACAGGGGGCGCGACGAAAAACTGTTTTTT. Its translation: CASSDRGRDEKLFF.

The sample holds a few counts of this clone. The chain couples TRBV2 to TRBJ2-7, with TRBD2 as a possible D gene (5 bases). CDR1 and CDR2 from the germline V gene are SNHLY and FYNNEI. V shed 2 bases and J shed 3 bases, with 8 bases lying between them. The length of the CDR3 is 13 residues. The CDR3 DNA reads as TGTGCCAGCAGTGAAACCCGGGGCTACGAGCAGTACTTC. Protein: CASSETRGYEQYF. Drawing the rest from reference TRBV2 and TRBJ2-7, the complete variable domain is EPEVTQTPSHQVTQMGQEVILRCVPISNHLYFYWYRQILGQKVEFLVSFYNNEISEKSEIFDDQFSVERPDGSNFTLKIRSTKLEDSAMYFCASSETRGYEQYFGPGTRLTVT.

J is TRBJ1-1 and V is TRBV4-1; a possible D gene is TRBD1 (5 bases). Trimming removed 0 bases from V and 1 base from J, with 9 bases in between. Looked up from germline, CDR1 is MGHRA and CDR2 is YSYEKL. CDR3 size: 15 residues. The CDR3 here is CASSQEWTPNTEAFF. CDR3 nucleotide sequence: TGCGCCAGCAGCCAAGAATGGACACCGAACACTGAAGCTTTCTTT.